The source of this T cell receptor beta chain is a study of OX40 agonist ivuxolimab in advanced cancers. General observations from the study: More expanded clones were found, on average, in CD8+ than in CD4+ T cells.

With respect to this clone: Its antigen is currently unknown.

Assay used: immunoSEQ multiplex PCR; TCRdb lists only in-frame clones, some missing. The table records tens of thousands of clones, 87% of them present only once. The sequence derives from an adult with an advanced solid tumor such as melanoma, head and neck, liver or kidney cancer. Sequences were derived from CD4+ or CD8+ T cells sorted from blood, sampled in a trial of the OX40 agonist ivuxolimab.

The CDR3 loop reads CASSTRNGYTF. The CDR3 nucleotides read TGTGCCAGCAGTACCCGTAACGGCTACACCTTC. The V call is TRBV7-9, the J call TRBJ1-2, with no clear D. V was cut by 6 bases and J by 8 bases, with 10 bases left in between. This CDR3 region has 11 residues. Germline V lookup: CDR1 SEHNR, CDR2 FQNEAQ (reference sequence).